Each of the 14 T cell receptor beta chains below was sequenced from the same sample in a study of breast tumors, draining lymph nodes, adjacent tissues. Axillary draining lymph nodes of breast cancer patients supplied the node samples. TCRdb re-called the multiplex PCR reads with MiXCR, one entry per CDR3 protein. The sample carries approximately 90,000 distinct CDR3 sequences, roughly 29% recorded once. Source material: axillary lymph node tissue. The receptors here all came from a female donor with breast cancer. Some clones in this sample may be carry-over from other donors' samples.

This clonotype showed up many times. This chain links TRBV25-1 with TRBJ2-5, with 12 nucleotides matching TRBD2. The CDR3 length is 18 residues. V lost 6 bases, J lost 5 bases, and 16 bases stayed unmatched. CDR1 MGHDK and CDR2 SYGVNS come from the germline V gene. CDR3 amino acids: CASSRPASGRVWAETQYF. The CDR3 DNA reads as TGTGCCAGCAGCCGCCCCGCTAGCGGGAGGGTTTGGGCGGAGACCCAGTACTTC.

The chain carries TRBV20-1 and TRBJ2-1, with D unresolved. This CDR3 contains 15 residues. The germline V gene has CDR1 DFQATT and CDR2 SNEGSKA (reference sequence). Trimming removed 2 bases from V and 9 bases from J, with 20 bases in between. The CDR3 DNA is TGCAGTGCTAGATTTTCCGGATCAAGGCCCAGTGAGCAGTTCTTC. Its protein product is CSARFSGSRPSEQFF.

At least ten counts were recorded for this clonotype. V is TRBV30 and J is TRBJ1-4; 7 bases line up with TRBD1. The CDR3 contains 15 residues. V was pared by 7 bases and J by 4 bases, with 12 bases of the junction left unmatched. Germline V gene lookup returns CDR1 GTSNPN and CDR2 SVGIG (reference sequence). CDR3 amino acids: CAYRQGSRLNEKLFF. Written as DNA, the CDR3 is TGTGCCTACAGACAGGGCTCCCGTCTTAATGAAAAACTGTTTTTT. Combining the CDR3 with reference TRBV30 and TRBJ1-4 gives the whole variable domain SQTIHQWPATLVQPVGSPLSLECTVEGTSNPNLYWYRQAAGRGLQLLFYSVGIGQISSEVPQNLSASRPQDRQFILSSKKLLLSDSGFYLCAYRQGSRLNEKLFFGSGTQLSVL.

This clonotype came up many times. The rearrangement uses TRBV7-2 and TRBJ2-1, with TRBD2 matching 9 bases. The CDR3 runs 15 residues. V lost 2 bases, J lost 7 bases, and 6 bases stayed unmatched. CDR1 is SGHTA, CDR2 FQGNSA, per germline. Here the CDR3 reads CASSLFSGSLNEQFF. CDR3 in DNA: TGTGCCAGCAGCTTATTTAGCGGGAGTTTAAATGAGCAGTTCTTC.

This clonotype was observed many times. The rearrangement joins TRBV2 to TRBJ2-7, with a weak D call TRBD1 (6 bases). With 4 bases removed from V and 5 bases from J, the gap between germline ends came to 12 bases. CDR1 is SNHLY and CDR2 is FYNNEI in the germline V gene. The CDR3 extends over 13 amino acids. Here the CDR3 reads CASSVRGKDEQYF. The CDR3 region has the DNA TGTGCCAGCAGTGTCAGGGGAAAGGACGAGCAGTACTTC. The full variable domain, in which reference TRBV2 and TRBJ2-7 provide the parts outside the CDR3, is EPEVTQTPSHQVTQMGQEVILRCVPISNHLYFYWYRQILGQKVEFLVSFYNNEISEKSEIFDDQFSVERPDGSNFTLKIRSTKLEDSAMYFCASSVRGKDEQYFGPGTRLTVT.

This clonotype came up many times. This chain joins TRBV28 and TRBJ2-3, with TRBD1 matching 11 bases. V trimming: 6 bases; J trimming: 14 bases; junction bases outside the gene matches: 7. The CDR3 is 12 amino acids. Germline V gene data show CDR1 as MDHEN and CDR2 as SYDVKM. CDR3 nucleotides: TGTGCCAGCAGCCGCCGGGACAGGGGGGTGTATTTT. Its protein product is CASSRRDRGVYF.

At least ten counts were recorded for this clonotype. The chain recombines TRBV4-3 with TRBJ2-1; D unclear. V was pared by 2 bases and J by 0 bases, with 14 bases between. The CDR3 has 17 residues. Per germline, CDR1 LGHNA and CDR2 YSLEER. The CDR3 region has the DNA TGCGCCAGCAGCCAAAGATTGGTGGGAAGCTCCTACAATGAGCAGTTCTTC. Protein: CASSQRLVGSSYNEQFF.

V and J are TRBV20-1 and TRBJ2-7; tentatively, D is TRBD1 or TRBD2 (5 bases each). This CDR3 is built from 11 residues. V lost 3 bases and J lost 5, with 8 bases in between. The V gene's germline CDR1 is DFQATT and CDR2 SNEGSKA (reference sequence). CDR3 sequence (DNA): TGCAGTGCTAGGGGACGGGACGAGCAGTACTTC. Translated: CSARGRDEQYF.

This clonotype was detected ten times or more. The V and J genes are TRBV20-1 and TRBJ2-1, with 9 bases identical to TRBD2. Per the germline V gene, CDR1 is DFQATT and CDR2 is SNEGSKA (reference sequence). V was clipped by 5 bases and J by 6 bases; unmatched bases: 17. The CDR3 spans 17 residues. CDR3 residues: CSAEPRMAGGQGNEQFF. DNA of the CDR3: TGCAGTGCTGAACCCCGGATGGCGGGAGGGCAGGGCAATGAGCAGTTCTTC.

This clonotype was recorded many times. The chain has TRBV25-1 and TRBJ2-2, with 11 bases lining up with TRBD2. Germline assignment: CDR1 MGHDK and CDR2 SYGVNS. CDR3 length: 17 residues. With 5 bases clipped from V and 4 bases from J, the junction kept 9 bases outside the gene matches. CDR3 coding DNA: TGTGCCAGCAGTAGTCCCGGGACTAGCGGAGTCACCGGGGAGCTGTTTTTT. Protein sequence: CASSSPGTSGVTGELFF.

This clonotype was observed a few times. The chain employs TRBV6-2 or TRBV6-3 and TRBJ1-1, with D uncertain. Germline CDR1 is MNHEY and CDR2 is SVGEGT. V lost 2 bases, J lost 1 base, and 5 bases lay in between. There are 13 residues in the CDR3. Here the CDR3 DNA reads TGTGCCAGCAGTTACAGGAGGAACACTGAAGCTTTCTTT. The encoded protein is CASSYRRNTEAFF.

Written as DNA, the CDR3 is TGTGCCAGCAGCTTGGAGGACAGGGGGATCAATGAGCAGTTCTTC. Its translation: CASSLEDRGINEQFF. This chain joins TRBV5-4 and TRBJ2-1; 10 bases agree with TRBD1. The CDR3 extends over 15 amino acids. J gave up 6 bases and V 0 bases, and 3 bases lay outside the gene matches. Germline CDR1 SGHNT, CDR2 YYREEE (reference sequence).

This clonotype was recorded many times. This chain uses TRBV6-4 with TRBJ2-3; D uncertain. The V end lost 6 bases, the J end lost 0 bases, and 7 bases lay between the germline ends. Per germline, CDR1 MRHNA and CDR2 SNTAGT. This CDR3 contains 13 residues. The CDR3 is CASSSGSTDTQYF. DNA of the CDR3: TGTGCCAGCAGCTCGGGTAGCACAGATACGCAGTATTTT.

This clonotype was found many times. This chain's CDR3 is CASSIISGGYNEQFF. CDR3 nucleotides: TGTGCCAGTAGTATAATTTCGGGAGGATACAATGAGCAGTTCTTC. This chain uses TRBV19 with TRBJ2-1, with 7 bases fitting TRBD2. V shed 2 bases, J shed 4 bases, and the junction held 5 bases outside the gene matches. This CDR3 has 15 amino acids. The germline gives CDR1 LNHDA, CDR2 SQIVND (reference sequence).